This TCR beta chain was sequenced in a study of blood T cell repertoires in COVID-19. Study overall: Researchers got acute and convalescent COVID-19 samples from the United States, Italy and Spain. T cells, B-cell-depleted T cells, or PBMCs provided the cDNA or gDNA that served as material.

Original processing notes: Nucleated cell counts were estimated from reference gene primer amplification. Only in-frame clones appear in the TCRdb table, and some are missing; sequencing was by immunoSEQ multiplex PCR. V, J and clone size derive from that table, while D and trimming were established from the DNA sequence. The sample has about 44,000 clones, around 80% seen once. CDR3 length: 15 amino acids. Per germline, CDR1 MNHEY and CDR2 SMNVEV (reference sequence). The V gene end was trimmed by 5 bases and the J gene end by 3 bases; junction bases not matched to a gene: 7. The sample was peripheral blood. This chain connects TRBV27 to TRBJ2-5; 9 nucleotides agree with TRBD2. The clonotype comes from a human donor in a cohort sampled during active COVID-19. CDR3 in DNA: TGTGCCAGCAGTCACGCTAGCGGGGACAAAGAGACCCAGTACTTC. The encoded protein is CASSHASGDKETQYF.